Presented here are 26 T cell receptor beta chains from one specimen sequenced in a study of blood T cell repertoires in COVID-19 (TCRdb year 2020). Libraries came from the immunoSEQ multiplex PCR assay. TCRdb's version of the immuneACCESS table is confined to in-frame rearrangements and falls short of the full clone set. An unresolved V gene accounts for under half of the shortfall where checked; the remainder is of unknown origin. The sample yields about 58,000 clones; roughly 83% were counted once. The top ten hold approximately 10% of the sample. Sequenced sample: peripheral blood. The receptors shown here come from a man in his fifties or sixties with COVID-19, enrolled during active disease.

The V call is TRBV10-3, the J call TRBJ2-3, with TRBD2 as a possible D gene (5 bases). From germline, CDR1 is ENHRY and CDR2 SYGVKD. Trimming stripped 4 bases from V and 0 bases from J, with 11 bases between. The CDR3 is 15 amino acids. The CDR3 DNA reads as TGTGCCATCAGTGGGGAGCAAGCTAGCACAGATACGCAGTATTTT. It encodes CAISGEQASTDTQYF.

The rearrangement joins TRBV6-4 to TRBJ2-3, with a weak D call TRBD2 (6 bases). CDR1 and CDR2 (germline): MRHNA, SNTAGT. V shed 0 bases and J shed 2 bases, with 9 bases lying between them. The CDR3 totals 15 residues. The CDR3 protein is CASSDSWTTTDTQYF. The CDR3 DNA follows: TGTGCCAGCAGTGACTCCTGGACTACCACAGATACGCAGTATTTT.

V is TRBV4-1 and J is TRBJ2-1; unclear D gene. CDR1 and CDR2 (germline): MGHRA, YSYEKL. The CDR3 loop spans 12 amino acids. The V end was cut by 4 bases, the J end by 7 bases, with 8 bases between. The CDR3 region is CASSPPGNEQFF. Here the CDR3 DNA reads TGCGCCAGCAGCCCCCCCGGGAATGAGCAGTTCTTC.

The CDR3 sequence: CASSRGPGRNEQFF. The CDR3 nucleotides read TGTGCCAGTAGTAGGGGCCCCGGGCGGAATGAGCAGTTCTTC. V gene TRBV19 combines with J gene TRBJ2-1, with a tentative D call TRBD1 (5 bases). The CDR3 covers 14 residues. V was clipped by 4 bases and J by 7 bases, with 14 bases between them. Germline V lookup: CDR1 LNHDA, CDR2 SQIVND (reference sequence). Combining the CDR3 with reference TRBV19 and TRBJ2-1 gives the whole variable domain DGGITQSPKYLFRKEGQNVTLSCEQNLNHDAMYWYRQDPGQGLRLIYYSQIVNDFQKGDIAEGYSVSREKKESFPLTVTSAQKNPTAFYLCASSRGPGRNEQFFGPGTRLTVL.

The gene calls are TRBV10-1 and TRBJ2-1; 7 nucleotides match TRBD2. The CDR3 contains 15 residues. Germline V gene sequence: CDR1 WNHNN, CDR2 SYGVQD (reference sequence). The junction had 11 bases not matched to a gene; V was cut back by 4 bases and J by 8 bases. The CDR3: CASSVSSGPWDEQFF. As DNA, the CDR3 is TGCGCCAGCAGTGTTAGTAGCGGGCCGTGGGATGAGCAGTTCTTC.

The chain joins TRBV9 to TRBJ2-5; 9 bases are shared with TRBD2. The CDR3 contains 18 residues. Germline values: CDR1 SGDLS, CDR2 YYNGEE. With 0 bases clipped from V and 4 bases from J, the junction kept 13 bases outside the gene matches. The CDR3 is CASSVALGLAGERETQYF. DNA of the CDR3: TGTGCCAGCAGCGTAGCTTTAGGGTTAGCGGGAGAACGAGAGACCCAGTACTTC.

DNA of the CDR3: TGTGCCAGCTCACCAGGAACGTACTCCCCGGGTGGCTACACCTTC. This sequence encodes CASSPGTYSPGGYTF. The J gene is TRBJ1-2, the V gene TRBV18; D is unclear. CDR3 length equals 15 residues. V was clipped by 2 bases and J by 7 bases, with 17 bases between them. Germline V gene sequence: CDR1 KGHSH, CDR2 LQKENI.

V usage is TRBV14 and J usage is TRBJ2-5; TRBD1 matches 7 bases. The germline CDR1 and CDR2 sequences are SGHDN and FVKESK. This CDR3 is 14 amino acids long. V shed 4 bases and J 3 bases; nucleotides not matched to a gene: 5. The CDR3 region has the DNA TGTGCCAGCAGCCCACAGGGGTTAGAAGAGACCCAGTACTTC. It yields the protein CASSPQGLEETQYF.

The chain combines TRBV7-2 with TRBJ2-3; D not certain. The CDR3 is 15 residues long. Trimming removed 6 bases from V and 1 base from J, with 14 bases in between. CDR1 is SGHTA, CDR2 FQGNSA, per germline. This CDR3 reads CASRFRVLGTDTQYF. DNA of the CDR3: TGTGCCAGCAGATTCCGGGTCCTCGGCACAGATACGCAGTATTTT.

This sequence joins TRBV30 and TRBJ2-7, with D possibly called TRBD1 or TRBD2 (5 bases each). V dropped 8 bases and J dropped 5 bases, with 16 bases sitting between them. This CDR3 comprises 12 residues. The germline V gene encodes CDR1 GTSNPN and CDR2 SVGIG (reference sequence). The CDR3 loop reads CARGSPSDEQYF. In DNA, the CDR3 is TGTGCCCGGGGCTCCCCGTCCGACGAGCAGTACTTC.

The chain recombines TRBV4-2 with TRBJ2-5; tentatively, D is TRBD1 (6 bases). The CDR3 consists of 14 residues. Per the germline V gene, CDR1 is LGHNA and CDR2 is YNFKEQ. With 5 bases removed from V and 3 bases from J, the gap between germline ends came to 13 bases. The CDR3 DNA reads TGTGCCAGCAGCGCATTAGGGGGAAAAGAGACCCAGTACTTC. It codes for CASSALGGKETQYF.

This clone has just one count. The chain uses TRBV7-2 and TRBJ2-1, with 7 bases that match TRBD2. From germline, CDR1 is SGHTA and CDR2 FQGNSA. The CDR3 runs 15 residues. V lost 1 base, J lost 0 bases, and 0 bases stayed unmatched. The CDR3 sequence: CASSLGGGSYNEQFF. For the CDR3, the DNA is TGTGCCAGCAGCTTAGGCGGGGGCTCCTACAATGAGCAGTTCTTC.

The chain joins TRBV28 to TRBJ1-6; D gene unclear. This CDR3 contains 15 residues. The ends were cut back, 7 bases at V and 0 bases at J, with 10 bases in the middle. Germline V gene lookup returns CDR1 MDHEN and CDR2 SYDVKM. CDR3 loop: CASIRSSSYNSPLHF. CDR3 bases: TGTGCCAGCATACGGTCGAGCTCCTATAATTCACCCCTCCACTTT.

The chain links TRBV5-4 to TRBJ2-3; a possible D gene is TRBD2 (5 bases). The germline CDR1 and CDR2 sequences are SGHNT and YYREEE (reference sequence). V lost 2 bases to trimming and J lost 0 bases, with 16 bases between them. CDR3 size: 17 residues. The CDR3 region is CASSFDLRTASTDTQYF. The CDR3 nucleotides read TGTGCCAGCAGCTTCGACCTAAGGACTGCTAGCACAGATACGCAGTATTTT.

The chain has TRBV21-1 and TRBJ2-5; TRBD2 reflects the table's D call only, with no check against the DNA. TRBV21-1 is tagged as a pseudogene. The CDR3 is made up of 14 amino acids. The CDR3 DNA is TGTGCCAGCAGCAAGGAGACTAGCAGGCAGACCCAGTACTTC. It encodes CASSKETSRQTQYF.

V and J are TRBV5-6 and TRBJ1-5; 9 bases line up with TRBD1. Germline assignment: CDR1 SGHDT and CDR2 YYEEEE. The J segment lost 7 bases and the V segment lost 4 bases, leaving 6 bases of the junction unmatched. The CDR3 covers 14 residues. The DNA of the CDR3 is TGTGCCAGCAGCCGGGGACAGGGAGGACAGCCCCAGCATTTT. The encoded protein is CASSRGQGGQPQHF.

The chain links TRBV5-5 to TRBJ2-7, with D unclear. The V end lost 4 bases, the J end lost 7 bases, and 15 bases lay between the germline ends. Germline V gives CDR1 SGHKS, CDR2 YYEKEE (reference sequence). This CDR3 comprises 13 residues. Here the CDR3 reads CASSTDTNREQYF. The DNA for the CDR3 is TGTGCCAGCAGCACTGATACGAACCGGGAGCAGTACTTC. The full variable domain, with the rest looked up from reference TRBV5-5 and TRBJ2-7, is DAGVTQSPTHLIKTRGQQVTLRCSPISGHKSVSWYQQVLGQGPQFIFQYYEKEERGRGNFPDRFSARQFPNYSSELNVNALLLGDSALYLCASSTDTNREQYFGPGTRLTVT.

The chain joins TRBV6-5 to TRBJ2-7; the match to TRBD2 covers 9 bases. CDR1 and CDR2 from the germline V gene are MNHEY and SVGAGI. The V and J ends lost 8 bases and 4 bases, in that order; junction bases with no gene match: 9. The CDR3 runs 14 residues. Here the CDR3 DNA reads TGTGCCAGCCGGAGCGGCGGGAGGGCGTACGAGCAGTACTTC. Its protein product is CASRSGGRAYEQYF.

This chain uses TRBV10-3 with TRBJ1-5, with D perhaps matching TRBD1 (5 bases). The V end was cut by 3 bases, the J end by 5 bases, with 5 bases between. The CDR3 loop spans 12 amino acids. The V gene's germline CDR1 is ENHRY and CDR2 SYGVKD. The CDR3 nucleotides are TGTGCCATCAGTGAAGGGGATCAGCCCCAGCATTTT. This gives the protein CAISEGDQPQHF.

The V call is TRBV30, the J call TRBJ2-7; 10 nucleotides align to TRBD2. The CDR3 runs to 15 residues. Unmatched junction bases numbered 7, after V lost 5 bases and J lost 0 bases. Germline V gives CDR1 GTSNPN, CDR2 SVGIG (reference sequence). The chain's CDR3 is CAWGKSGRDSYEQYF. CDR3 nucleotide sequence: TGTGCCTGGGGAAAAAGCGGGAGGGACTCCTACGAGCAGTACTTC.

The chain combines TRBV18 with TRBJ2-1; 8 bases are a match to TRBD1. Trimming at V came to 2 bases and at J to 6 bases, leaving 3 bases not matched to a gene. This CDR3 spans 14 amino acids. Germline CDR1 is KGHSH and CDR2 is LQKENI. The CDR3 protein is CASSPGTGFNEQFF. In DNA, the CDR3 is TGTGCCAGCTCACCAGGGACAGGATTCAATGAGCAGTTCTTC.

This clone was observed a few times. The chain links TRBV29-1 to TRBJ2-7, with TRBD1 matching 9 bases. V lost 4 bases, J lost 2 bases, and 3 bases stayed unmatched. Germline lookup yields CDR1 SQVTM and CDR2 ANQGSEA. CDR3 length: 13 amino acids. CDR3 nucleotide sequence: TGCAGCGTTGGGGACAGGGAGCCCTACGAGCAGTACTTC. Its translation: CSVGDREPYEQYF.

On this clone: Additional DNA sequences in this sample encode the identical CDR3. The chain couples TRBV5-1 to TRBJ2-7; D is undetermined. From germline, CDR1 is SGHRS and CDR2 YFSETQ. This CDR3 is built from 14 residues. V lost 4 bases to trimming and J lost 1 base, with 12 bases between them. The CDR3 spells CASSLTPQSYEQYF. For the CDR3, the DNA is TGCGCCAGCAGCCTGACACCACAATCCTACGAGCAGTACTTC.

This clone was detected once. The chain joins TRBV7-2 to TRBJ2-2; 13 bases map to TRBD2. J was trimmed by 1 base and V by 4 bases; bases with no gene match: 0. The CDR3 spans 16 residues. CDR1 is SGHTA, CDR2 FQGNSA, per germline. The DNA for the CDR3 is TGTGCCAGCAGCTGGACTAGCGGGAGGAACACCGGGGAGCTGTTTTTT. As protein: CASSWTSGRNTGELFF.

This clone was counted a few times. The rearrangement uses TRBV18 and TRBJ1-1; D possibly corresponds to TRBD1 (6 bases). From germline, CDR1 is KGHSH and CDR2 LQKENI. Trimming pared 5 bases from V and 6 bases from J, leaving 16 bases between. The CDR3 loop spans 14 amino acids. CDR3 bases: TGTGCCAGCTCAAATAACAGGGAAGGATCTGAAGCTTTCTTT. Protein sequence: CASSNNREGSEAFF.

The chain recombines TRBV6-6 with TRBJ2-1; D is perhaps TRBD1 (5 bases). V was trimmed by 5 bases and J by 5 bases, leaving 10 bases between them. The CDR3 totals 13 residues. CDR1 and CDR2 (germline): MNHNY, SVGAGI (reference sequence). Here the CDR3 DNA reads TGTGCCAGCAGTCGATTGGACAACAATGAGCAGTTCTTC. Its protein is CASSRLDNNEQFF.